This entry lists 20 T cell receptor beta chains sequenced from one sample in a study of beta chain features in type 1 diabetes. The isolated RNA, all of it, was reverse transcribed, so expressed TCRB transcripts were what got sequenced. Assay: immunoSEQ multiplex PCR; the TCRdb copy retains only in-frame clones and omits some. The sample carries fewer than 350,000 clones, about 7.8% recorded once. Sequencing was performed on central memory CD4+ T cells from blood. The source of these receptors is a woman aged 18-35 years in good health.

The chain joins TRBV5-4 to TRBJ2-1, with 10 bases fitting TRBD2. From germline, CDR1 is SGHNT and CDR2 YYREEE (reference sequence). Losses at the gene ends were 0 bases for V and 9 bases for J; bases not matched to a gene: 15. The length of the CDR3 is 18 residues. The CDR3 DNA reads TGTGCCAGCAGCTTGGCCTATGTTAGGCTAGCGGGAGTTGGTGAGCAGTTCTTC. As protein: CASSLAYVRLAGVGEQFF.

In its sample, this clone was seen a few times. This chain links TRBV18 with TRBJ2-2, with D maybe TRBD1 (6 bases). Germline CDR1 is KGHSH and CDR2 is LQKENI. V was clipped by 4 bases and J by 5 bases, with 17 bases between them. The CDR3 is 16 amino acids. CDR3 in amino acids: CASSHYRPGETGELFF. The CDR3 region has the DNA TGTGCCAGCTCACACTATCGACCAGGGGAGACCGGGGAGCTGTTTTTT. The whole variable domain, remainder taken from reference TRBV18 and TRBJ2-2, is NAGVMQNPRHLVRRRGQEARLRCSPMKGHSHVYWYRQLPEEGLKFMVYLQKENIIDESGMPKERFSAEFPKEGPSILRIQQVVRGDSAAYFCASSHYRPGETGELFFGEGSRLTVL.

This clone was seen many times. The V call is TRBV14, the J call TRBJ2-1; 13 positions match TRBD2. Germline CDR1 and CDR2: SGHDN and FVKESK. The CDR3 contains 18 residues. J was trimmed by 7 bases and V by 4 bases; bases with no gene match: 13. CDR3 region: CASSPKTRTSGRANEQFF. CDR3 nucleotide sequence: TGTGCCAGCAGCCCCAAGACCCGTACTAGCGGGAGGGCAAATGAGCAGTTCTTC. Complete variable domain (other parts from reference TRBV14 and TRBJ2-1): EAGVTQFPSHSVIEKGQTVTLRCDPISGHDNLYWYRRVMGKEIKFLLHFVKESKQDESGMPNNRFLAERTGGTYSTLKVQPAELEDSGVYFCASSPKTRTSGRANEQFFGPGTRLTVL.

This clone has only a few counts. The chain recombines TRBV18 with TRBJ2-7; TRBD2 matches 9 bases. J gave up 0 bases and V 6 bases, and 6 bases lay outside the gene matches. Germline V lookup: CDR1 KGHSH, CDR2 LQKENI. The CDR3 runs to 15 residues. In DNA, the CDR3 is TGTGCCAGCTCCCCCTTTAGCGGGAGCTCCTACGAGCAGTACTTC. Translating it yields CASSPFSGSSYEQYF.

The chain couples TRBV30 to TRBJ2-2, with no clear D. V dropped 0 bases and J dropped 2 bases, with 7 bases sitting between them. The CDR3 totals 14 residues. CDR1 is GTSNPN and CDR2 is SVGIG in the germline V gene (reference sequence). The CDR3 DNA reads TGTGCCTGGAGTGTGGGATACAACACCGGGGAGCTGTTTTTT. Its translation: CAWSVGYNTGELFF.

The V and J genes are TRBV6-1 and TRBJ2-7, with unresolved D. Germline V CDR1 and CDR2: MNHNS, SASEGT. The CDR3 loop spans 14 amino acids. V lost 5 bases, J lost 4 bases, and 15 bases lay in between. The CDR3 nucleotides read TGTGCCAGCAGTCCGATAGACGGAACTTACGAGCAGTACGTC. Translated, it gives CASSPIDGTYEQYV.

J is TRBJ1-2 and V is TRBV6-5; weak D call: TRBD1 (5 bases). The germline CDR1 and CDR2 sequences are MNHEY and SVGAGI. Trimming removed 2 bases from V and 2 bases from J, with 15 bases in between. The CDR3 sequence is 16 residues long. In DNA, the CDR3 is TGTGCCAGCAGTTACGGATCGACAGTTCCCAACTATGGCTACACCTTC. It codes for CASSYGSTVPNYGYTF.

The chain employs TRBV9 and TRBJ1-2; maybe TRBD1 (5 bases). Trimming removed 4 bases at V and 5 bases at J, with 15 bases between. CDR1 and CDR2 from the germline V gene are SGDLS and YYNGEE. This CDR3 has 14 residues. The CDR3 sequence: CASSSQAGNYGYTF. CDR3 coding DNA: TGTGCCAGCAGCTCCCAAGCAGGGAATTATGGCTACACCTTC.

This clone was seen a few times. The chain is built from TRBV10-3 and TRBJ1-6; perhaps TRBD1 as D (6 bases). This CDR3 has 14 residues. Trimming pared 10 bases from V and 5 bases from J, leaving 15 bases between. CDR1 is ENHRY and CDR2 is SYGVKD in the germline V gene. CDR3 loop: CATRMPGDNSPLHF. CDR3 DNA sequence: TGTGCCACTAGAATGCCAGGGGATAATTCACCCCTCCACTTT.

There are many counts of this clone. The chain joins TRBV7-8 to TRBJ2-3; no clear D gene. The CDR3 contains 16 residues. The germline V gene encodes CDR1 SGHVS and CDR2 FQNEAQ. V dropped 5 bases and J dropped 0 bases, with 15 bases sitting between them. In nucleotides, the CDR3 is TGTGCCAGCAGCGAAAGGACGGCTCTAAGCACAGATACGCAGTATTTT. Translating it yields CASSERTALSTDTQYF.

V is TRBV6-5 and J is TRBJ1-5, with a weak D call TRBD1 (5 bases). This CDR3 region has 13 residues. From germline, CDR1 is MNHEY and CDR2 SVGAGI. The V end lost 7 bases, the J end lost 6 bases, and 13 bases lay between the germline ends. The CDR3 reads CASTPGGGQPQHF. The CDR3 DNA follows: TGTGCCAGCACTCCCGGGGGGGGTCAGCCCCAGCATTTT.

The chain combines TRBV25-1 with TRBJ2-1, with unresolved D. CDR1 and CDR2 from the germline V gene are MGHDK and SYGVNS. The CDR3 is made up of 11 amino acids. V gave up 1 base and J gave up 9 bases, with 4 bases separating them. The CDR3 DNA is TGTGCCAGCAGTGAATCGGGTGAGCAGTTCTTC. Translation gives CASSESGEQFF.

This clone was detected a few times. V and J are TRBV20-1 and TRBJ2-1; D is unclear. The V end was cut by 6 bases, the J end by 10 bases, with 10 bases between. CDR3 size: 10 residues. Germline V gene lookup returns CDR1 DFQATT and CDR2 SNEGSKA (reference sequence). Here the CDR3 DNA reads TGCAGTGCCAGGAAGGCAGAGCAGTTCTTC. This translates into CSARKAEQFF.

The chain has TRBV4-1 and TRBJ1-1; TRBD1 agrees at 7 bases. The ends lost 2 bases at V and 4 bases at J; junction bases unmatched: 7. This CDR3 comprises 15 residues. Germline V gives CDR1 MGHRA, CDR2 YSYEKL. CDR3 nucleotide sequence: TGCGCCAGCAGCCAAATTACAGGGGAGGGCACTGAAGCTTTCTTT. This encodes CASSQITGEGTEAFF.

This clone was seen at least ten times. The chain recombines TRBV10-3 with TRBJ1-1, with D possibly TRBD1 on 6 matching bases. The CDR3 is 13 residues long. The germline CDR1 and CDR2 sequences are ENHRY and SYGVKD. V dropped 2 bases and J dropped 7 bases, with 11 bases sitting between them. This chain's CDR3 is CAISEKGQLEAFF. The CDR3 region has the DNA TGTGCCATCAGTGAGAAAGGACAGCTTGAAGCTTTCTTT.

In this sample, this clone turned up a few times. The CDR3 loop is CASSRDSNGELFF. CDR3 coding DNA: TGTGCCAGCAGCCGGGACAGTAACGGGGAGCTGTTTTTT. The gene calls are TRBV5-4 and TRBJ2-2, with TRBD1 identical over 7 bases. This CDR3 has 13 amino acids. Germline lookup yields CDR1 SGHNT and CDR2 YYREEE (reference sequence). The ends lost 4 bases at V and 7 bases at J; junction bases unmatched: 4.

The V call is TRBV7-9, the J call TRBJ2-2; D possibly matches TRBD1 or TRBD2 (7 bases each). The CDR3 totals 16 residues. Trimming cost V 4 bases and J 5 bases, with 17 bases left between them. Per germline, CDR1 SEHNR and CDR2 FQNEAQ (reference sequence). The CDR3 region is CASSSQGGPVTGELFF. The CDR3 nucleotides read TGTGCCAGCAGCTCCCAGGGGGGGCCGGTAACCGGGGAGCTGTTTTTT.

This clone was detected ten times or more. The V and J genes are TRBV28 and TRBJ1-1, with D uncertain. This CDR3 comprises 12 residues. The germline V gene encodes CDR1 MDHEN and CDR2 SYDVKM. Trimming cost V 1 base and J 11 bases, with 11 bases left between them. The DNA of the CDR3 is TGTGCCAGCAGTTTATCGGCCACGTCGGCTTTCTTT. Its protein product is CASSLSATSAFF.

This clone has more than one count but fewer than ten. The chain carries TRBV4-3 and TRBJ1-4; no clear D. With 2 bases removed from V and 7 bases from J, the gap between germline ends came to 5 bases. Germline V gene lookup returns CDR1 LGHNA and CDR2 YSLEER. This CDR3 has 12 residues. CDR3 in DNA: TGCGCCAGCAGCCAATGGGGTGAAAAACTGTTTTTT. Amino acid sequence: CASSQWGEKLFF.

This sequence joins TRBV29-1 and TRBJ2-3; TRBD1 matches at 10 bases. The V gene end was trimmed by 4 bases and the J gene end by 4 bases; junction bases not matched to a gene: 5. There are 14 residues in the CDR3. Germline CDR1 is SQVTM and CDR2 is ANQGSEA. CDR3 nucleotide sequence: TGCAGCGTTGCCATTGGACAGGGGGCAGATACGCAGTATTTT. This sequence encodes CSVAIGQGADTQYF.